The source of this TCR beta chain is a study of cytomegalovirus exposure and HLA in healthy donors. This CDR3 contains 19 residues. J lost 3 bases, V lost 4 bases, and 14 bases had no gene match. Germline-derived CDR1 and CDR2 are SGHNT and YYREEE (reference sequence). The primer mix had 60 Vbeta and 13 Jbeta primers. Clones were sequenced by immunoSEQ multiplex PCR, and TCRdb holds only the in-frame ones, with some missing. The sample holds 170,000 or so clones; over 70% are singletons and the top ten take about 3.8%. This sequence originates from a woman aged 55-70 years in good health and CMV-seropositive. Sequenced: PBMCs. The chain has TRBV5-4 and TRBJ2-1; 12 positions agree with TRBD2. The CDR3 region has the DNA TGTGCCAGCAGCCGATTCCTCCCTCTAGCGGGGGGGTTCTACAATGAGCAGTTCTTC. Translated, it gives CASSRFLPLAGGFYNEQFF.